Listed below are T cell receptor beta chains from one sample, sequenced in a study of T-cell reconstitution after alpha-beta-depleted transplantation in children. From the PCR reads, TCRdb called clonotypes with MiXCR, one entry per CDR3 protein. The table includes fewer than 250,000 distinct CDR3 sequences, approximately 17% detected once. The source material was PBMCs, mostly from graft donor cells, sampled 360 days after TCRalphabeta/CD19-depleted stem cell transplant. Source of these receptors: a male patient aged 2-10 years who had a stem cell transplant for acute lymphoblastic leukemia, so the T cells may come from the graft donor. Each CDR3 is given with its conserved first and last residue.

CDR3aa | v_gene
CASKARLGRTGWATTDEQFF | TRBV19
CASSFRWDYGYTF | TRBV12-3/TRBV12-4
CASSASEANYGYTF | TRBV7-9
CASSLTGTSVAKNIQYF | TRBV7-2
CSAHPGFGFEQYF | TRBV20-1
CAIRDRENTGELFF | TRBV10-3
CASSVPGASSGNTIYF | TRBV5-5
CASKDPGTSSYEQYF | TRBV6-1
CASAGGRGSNEKLFF | TRBV19
CSARPTHGLAGGLGNEQFF | TRBV20-1
CASSPGRNYGYTF | TRBV12-3/TRBV12-4
CASSLDQNQPQHF | TRBV7-6
CASSPGSEQYF | TRBV5-1
CASSIGDSPRNEQFF | TRBV19
CASSFFSGTGVYEQYF | TRBV27
CASSFPWGSGANVLTF | TRBV6-2/TRBV6-3
CASSFFGGQVRYTEAFF | TRBV6-5
CSATVAGRGGYEQYF | TRBV20-1
CASSYSQRNQPQHF | TRBV6-5
CASSRAGELFF | TRBV12-3/TRBV12-4
CASAASSGGLYPYEQYF | TRBV5-1
CASSVTATNEKLFF | TRBV6-5
CATSLLGQLYEQYF | TRBV15
CASSQGTGGTYNEQFF | TRBV4-1
CASSERLYRDTQYF | TRBV9
CSVLPRDRVHFANYGYTF | TRBV29-1
CASSARGQGAAYEQYF | TRBV7-6
CASSPRTALANTEAFF | TRBV7-8
CSVEGPRQGETQYF | TRBV29-1
CASSESVEGFYNEQFF | TRBV10-2
CASSPPGQANEKLFF | TRBV4-2
CASERVGIDYGYTF | TRBV7-9
CSAREGGGLNYEQYF | TRBV20-1
CASSYVLAGGLYNEQFF | TRBV6-5
CAILDGDTQYF | TRBV10-3
CSVEGTDRATANYGYTF | TRBV29-1
CASSVWQRNYNEQFF | TRBV2
CASSAGVGELFF | TRBV6-1
CASSLGDRAPCGYTF | TRBV5-5
CASRAPVTSGRSEQYF | TRBV28
CASSRGLAGGRSSDEQYF | TRBV4-2
CASSSEDRGGTEAFF | TRBV5-6
CASSYGAKDTEAFF | TRBV6-5
CASGPGPGNTGELFF | TRBV12-3/TRBV12-4
CASRYGLAGGTDTQYF | TRBV5-1
CASSSLRDTGSYEQYF | TRBV5-1
CASSYGGSTEAFF | TRBV6-5
CASSTRGGGENIQYF | TRBV6-1
CASSPRQLYGYTF | TRBV18
CASSLTSGGERTGELFF | TRBV7-9
CASSYDRGEKLFF | TRBV5-6
CAISRDPDTPYEQYF | TRBV10-3